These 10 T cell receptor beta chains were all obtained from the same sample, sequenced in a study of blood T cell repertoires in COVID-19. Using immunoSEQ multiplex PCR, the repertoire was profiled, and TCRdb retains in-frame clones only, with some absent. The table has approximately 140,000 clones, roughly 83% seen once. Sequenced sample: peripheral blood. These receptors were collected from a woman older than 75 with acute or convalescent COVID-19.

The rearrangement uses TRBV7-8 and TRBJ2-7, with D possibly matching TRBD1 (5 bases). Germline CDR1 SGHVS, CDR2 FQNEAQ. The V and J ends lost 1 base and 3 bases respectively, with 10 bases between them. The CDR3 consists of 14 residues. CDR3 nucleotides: TGTGCCAGCAGCTTAGACATAACAGGCTACGAGCAGTACTTC. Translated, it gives CASSLDITGYEQYF. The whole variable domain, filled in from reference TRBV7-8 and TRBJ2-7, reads GAGVSQSPRYKVAKRGQDVALRCDPISGHVSLFWYQQALGQGPEFLTYFQNEAQLDKSGLPSDRFFAERPEGSVSTLKIQRTQQEDSAVYLCASSLDITGYEQYFGPGTRLTVT.

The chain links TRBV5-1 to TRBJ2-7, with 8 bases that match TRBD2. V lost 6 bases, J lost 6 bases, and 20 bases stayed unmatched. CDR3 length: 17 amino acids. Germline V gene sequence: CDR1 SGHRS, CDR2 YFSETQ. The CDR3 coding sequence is TGCGCCAGCATGGGGGGCGAGCGGGGGCCCCTTTATTGCGAGCAGTACTTC. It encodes CASMGGERGPLYCEQYF.

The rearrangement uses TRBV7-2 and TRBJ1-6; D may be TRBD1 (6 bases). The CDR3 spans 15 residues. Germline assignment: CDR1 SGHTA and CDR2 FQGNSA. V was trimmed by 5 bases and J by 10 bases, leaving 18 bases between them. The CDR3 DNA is TGTGCCAGCAGCCTCCAACAGGGTAAACGGTCACCCCTCCACTTT. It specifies CASSLQQGKRSPLHF.

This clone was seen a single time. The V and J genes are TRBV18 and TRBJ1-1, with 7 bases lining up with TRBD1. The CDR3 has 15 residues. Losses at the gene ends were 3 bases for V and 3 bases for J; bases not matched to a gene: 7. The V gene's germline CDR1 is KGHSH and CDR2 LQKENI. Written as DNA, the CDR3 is TGTGCCAGCTCACCTAGGGGGCGCGGGGACACTGAAGCTTTCTTT. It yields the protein CASSPRGRGDTEAFF.

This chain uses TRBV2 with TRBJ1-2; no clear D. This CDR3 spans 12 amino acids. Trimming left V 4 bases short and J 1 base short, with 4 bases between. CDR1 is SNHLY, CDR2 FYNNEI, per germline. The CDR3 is CASSANNYGYTF. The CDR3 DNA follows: TGTGCCAGCAGTGCCAATAACTATGGCTACACCTTC.

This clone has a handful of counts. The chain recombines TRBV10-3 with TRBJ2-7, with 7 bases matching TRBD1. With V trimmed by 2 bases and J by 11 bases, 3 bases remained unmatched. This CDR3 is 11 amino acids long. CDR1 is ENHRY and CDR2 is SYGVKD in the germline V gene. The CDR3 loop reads CAISEQGVKYF. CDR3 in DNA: TGTGCCATCAGTGAGCAGGGGGTAAAGTACTTC.

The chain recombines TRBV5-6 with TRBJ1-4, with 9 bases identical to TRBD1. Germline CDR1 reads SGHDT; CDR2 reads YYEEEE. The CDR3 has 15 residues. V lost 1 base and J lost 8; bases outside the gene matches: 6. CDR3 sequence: CASSLLGTGIEKLFF. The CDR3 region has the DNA TGTGCCAGCAGCTTGCTGGGGACAGGGATCGAAAAACTGTTTTTT.

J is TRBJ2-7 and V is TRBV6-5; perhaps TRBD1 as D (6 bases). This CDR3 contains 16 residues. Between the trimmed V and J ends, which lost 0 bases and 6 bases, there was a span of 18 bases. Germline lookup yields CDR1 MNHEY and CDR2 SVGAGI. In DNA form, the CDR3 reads TGTGCCAGCAGTTACTCGAGGACAGCCGGGTCCGGCGAGCAGTACTTC. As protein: CASSYSRTAGSGEQYF.

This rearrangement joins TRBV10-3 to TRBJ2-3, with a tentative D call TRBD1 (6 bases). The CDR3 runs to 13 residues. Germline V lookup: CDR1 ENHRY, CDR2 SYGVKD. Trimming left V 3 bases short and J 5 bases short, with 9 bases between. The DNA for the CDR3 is TGTGCCATCAGTGACAGGGGCGAAGATACGCAGTATTTT. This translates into CAISDRGEDTQYF.

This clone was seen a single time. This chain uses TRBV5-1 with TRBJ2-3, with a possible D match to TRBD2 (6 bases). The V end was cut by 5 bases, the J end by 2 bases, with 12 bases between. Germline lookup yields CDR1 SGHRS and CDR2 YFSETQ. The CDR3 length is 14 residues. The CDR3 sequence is CASRVAGITDTQYF. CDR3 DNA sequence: TGCGCCAGCAGGGTGGCGGGGATCACAGATACGCAGTATTTT. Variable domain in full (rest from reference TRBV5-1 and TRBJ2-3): KAGVTQTPRYLIKTRGQQVTLSCSPISGHRSVSWYQQTPGQGLQFLFEYFSETQRNKGNFPGRFSGRQFSNSRSEMNVSTLELGDSALYLCASRVAGITDTQYFGPGTRLTVL.